This TCR beta chain was recovered during a study of blood T cell repertoires in COVID-19. Overall study: Donors in the United States, Italy and Spain gave samples during acute or convalescent COVID-19. Sources were T cells, B-cell-depleted T cells, or PBMCs; the material itself was cDNA or gDNA.

V shed 7 bases and J shed 4 bases, with 22 bases lying between them. Germline loops: CDR1 MDHEN, CDR2 SYDVKM. The CDR3 has 16 amino acids. Per the authors' pipeline: Amplification of reference gene primers provided the estimated nucleated cell counts. Profiling relied on immunoSEQ multiplex PCR, and the TCRdb table lists in-frame clones only, not all of them. The V and J calls and clone size were taken over from that table, and D and trimming were inferred from the DNA. The sample contains 97,000 or so clones, about 91% of which appear only once. The TCR was taken from a man younger than 35 with acute or convalescent COVID-19. The J gene is TRBJ1-1, the V gene TRBV28; tentatively, D is TRBD1 (5 bases). Sequencing was done on a sample of peripheral blood. The CDR3 reads CASILSDTRTFTEAFF. The CDR3 region has the DNA TGTGCCAGCATCCTATCGGACACCCGGACGTTCACTGAAGCTTTCTTT.